The text below deals with one T cell receptor (beta chain). The data were taken from a study of T cell responses to AZD1222 COVID-19 vaccine. The protocol was immunoSEQ multiplex PCR, while the TCRdb copy is restricted to in-frame clones and leaves out a portion. This sample has about 130,000 clones, with 75% to 90% found just once. Source: peripheral blood, taken on day 0 of AZD1222 vaccination. The receptor comes from an adult in good health.

As DNA, the CDR3 is TGTGCCAGCAGTGAAGCGGGGGGGACATCTGGCAATCAGCCCCAGCATTTT. Translation gives CASSEAGGTSGNQPQHF. The chain has TRBV2 and TRBJ1-5; tentative D call: TRBD1 (6 bases). With 0 bases removed from V and 2 bases from J, the gap between germline ends came to 14 bases. CDR3 length equals 17 residues. Germline lookup yields CDR1 SNHLY and CDR2 FYNNEI.